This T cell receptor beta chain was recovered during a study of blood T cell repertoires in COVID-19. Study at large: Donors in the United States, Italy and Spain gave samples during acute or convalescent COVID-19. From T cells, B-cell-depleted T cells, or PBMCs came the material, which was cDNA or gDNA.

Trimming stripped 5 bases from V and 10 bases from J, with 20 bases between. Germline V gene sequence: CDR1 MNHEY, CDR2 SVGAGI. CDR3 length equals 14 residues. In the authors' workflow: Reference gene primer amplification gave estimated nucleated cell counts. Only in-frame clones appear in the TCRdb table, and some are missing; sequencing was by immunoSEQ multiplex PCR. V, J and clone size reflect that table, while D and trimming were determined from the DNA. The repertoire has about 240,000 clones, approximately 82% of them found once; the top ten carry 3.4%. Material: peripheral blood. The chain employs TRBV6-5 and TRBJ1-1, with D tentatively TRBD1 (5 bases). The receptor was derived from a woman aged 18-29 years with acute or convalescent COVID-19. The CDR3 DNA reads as TGTGCCAGCAGTATGAGCGGGACTCAGAACAGAGCTTTCTTT. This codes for CASSMSGTQNRAFF.